This T cell receptor beta chain derives from a study of blood T cell repertoires in COVID-19. Study-level information: Samples representing acute and convalescent COVID-19 were sourced from the United States, Italy and Spain. In each case, the material was cDNA or gDNA derived from T cells, B-cell-depleted T cells, or PBMCs.

Authors' processing steps: Counts of nucleated cells, estimated from reference gene primer amplification, were obtained. Profiled with immunoSEQ multiplex PCR; TCRdb holds only in-frame clones, not every one. From that table come the V and J calls and clone size; the DNA was used to work out D and trimming. The data hold 150,000 to 200,000 clones, with about four fifths observed a single time. CDR3 length equals 17 residues. V lost 1 base and J lost 3, with 18 bases in between. Per germline, CDR1 LNHDA and CDR2 SQIVND (reference sequence). Source material: peripheral blood. V is TRBV19 and J is TRBJ1-2; D is perhaps TRBD1 (5 bases). The source is a man in his 70s with active or convalescent COVID-19. The CDR3 bases are TGTGCCAGTAGTATAGGTTCTGCAGGGTCGAGTGACTATGGCTACACCTTC. It translates to CASSIGSAGSSDYGYTF. Variable domain in full (rest from reference TRBV19 and TRBJ1-2): DGGITQSPKYLFRKEGQNVTLSCEQNLNHDAMYWYRQDPGQGLRLIYYSQIVNDFQKGDIAEGYSVSREKKESFPLTVTSAQKNPTAFYLCASSIGSAGSSDYGYTFGSGTRLTVV.